This T cell receptor beta chain was sequenced in a study of OX40 agonist ivuxolimab in advanced cancers. TCRdb's copy holds only in-frame clones and misses some; the assay was immunoSEQ multiplex PCR. The sample carries 70,000 to 90,000 clones, around 90% recorded once. CDR3 length: 15 residues. The germline V gene has CDR1 ENHRY and CDR2 SYGVKD. The V gene end was trimmed by 5 bases and the J gene end by 3 bases; junction bases not matched to a gene: 8. The rearrangement uses TRBV10-3 and TRBJ2-3; 7 bases line up with TRBD1. The input for sequencing was CD4+ or CD8+ T cells sorted from blood, taken in a trial of the OX40 agonist ivuxolimab. This TCR was sampled from an adult with an advanced solid tumor such as melanoma, head and neck, liver or kidney cancer. The CDR3 loop is CAISPTGASTDTQYF. CDR3 sequence (DNA): TGTGCCATCAGTCCTACAGGGGCAAGTACAGATACGCAGTATTTT.